This is a list of T cell receptor beta chains from one sample in a study of post-analysis software for immune sequencing data. TCRdb passed the PCR reads through MiXCR, listing each CDR3 protein once. This table has about 770,000 distinct CDR3 sequences, about half appearing once. The source material was blood. The origin of the receptors is a girl between 5 and 17 years old with multiple sclerosis. CDR3s include the opening cysteine and the closing phenylalanine or tryptophan. The D gene is left open where the match is weak.

D gene	V gene	CDR3 protein
NA	TRBV9	CASSPQSGGNGYTF
NA	TRBV29-1	CSVDERGQGNEQFF
NA	TRBV3-1	CASSQGGTYNEQFF
NA	TRBV20-1	CSALNGDALDYGYTF
NA	TRBV12-3/TRBV12-4	CASSPRYDTIAKNIQYF
NA	TRBV20-1	CSARLIYEQYF
TRBD1	TRBV20-1	CSARGPWDRDGKLFF
NA	TRBV18	CASSPISTAYEQYF
TRBD2	TRBV4-3	CASSPGVAGYLAKNIQYF
NA	TRBV12-3/TRBV12-4	CASSLPGPDTEAFF
TRBD1	TRBV3-1	CASSHPWTGQQETQYF
NA	TRBV6-2/TRBV6-3	CASSYSTVDQSSYEQYF
TRBD2	TRBV7-3	CASSLAGGLAAKQFF
NA	TRBV29-1	CSVQVGYEQYF